This T cell receptor beta chain was sequenced in a study of OX40 agonist ivuxolimab in advanced cancers. Across the whole study: It was ivuxolimab, an agonistic anti-OX40 (CD134) antibody, that patients were treated with. Patients were roughly 83% male with ages about 20 to 79, mean around 58.

Points from the study as a whole: The average count of expanded clones was higher among CD8+ T cells than among CD4+.

As regards this clone: Its antigen is currently unknown.

Germline V gives CDR1 SGHAT, CDR2 FQDESV (reference sequence). This CDR3 contains 17 residues. V was cut by 5 bases and J by 5 bases, with 22 bases left in between. Profiled with immunoSEQ multiplex PCR; TCRdb holds only in-frame clones, not every one. Among roughly 89,000 clones, more than 80% were seen once, and the ten largest hold 6.5% to 9%. The sample was CD4+ or CD8+ T cells sorted from blood, taken in a trial of the OX40 agonist ivuxolimab. J is TRBJ2-1 and V is TRBV11-1; perhaps TRBD2 as D (5 bases). This sequence originates from an adult with an advanced solid tumor such as melanoma, head and neck, liver or kidney cancer. The CDR3 protein is CASSVRTWSKGHNEQFF. Written as DNA, the CDR3 is TGTGCCAGCAGCGTTAGGACTTGGTCGAAAGGCCACAATGAGCAGTTCTTC.